Listed below are T cell receptor beta chains from one sample, sequenced in a study of long-term antiretroviral therapy in people with HIV. The protocol was immunoSEQ multiplex PCR, while the TCRdb copy is restricted to in-frame clones and leaves out a portion. The sample has 30,000 to 45,000 clones; 75% to 85% are singletons. The sequencing here drew on unsorted PBMCs, taken 3.4 years after starting antiretroviral therapy. These receptors came from a man aged 25 to 45 with HIV. Both conserved end residues are part of each CDR3. Fields, in order: CDR3 DNA, CDR3 protein, V gene, D gene, clone size, CDR3 length, J gene. A D gene is named only where the DNA matches it firmly. Where a row states a size, it is once, few, many or the class of an expanded clone; other rows omit it.

TGTGCCAGCAGCTTTCCCCAGGGACAGGCCTACGAGCAGTACTTC CASSFPQGQAYEQYF TRBV5-4 TRBD1 few 15 TRBJ2-7
TGTGCTAGTGGCCTAGGGGGCTTCACTGAAGCTTTCTTT CASGLGGFTEAFF TRBV12-5 TRBD1 . 13 TRBJ1-1
TGCGCCAGCAGCTTGGTTCCGGGGTTCATAGACGGCTACACCTTC CASSLVPGFIDGYTF TRBV5-1 . . 15 TRBJ1-2
TGTGCCAGCAGAACGACAGGTGAAAAACTGTTTTTT CASRTTGEKLFF TRBV28 . . 12 TRBJ1-4
TGTGCCAGCAGTTCGCGGGACCCTGGGGAAGCTTTCTTT CASSSRDPGEAFF TRBV6-5 . . 13 TRBJ1-1
TGTGCCAGCAGCTTGAACCCTCCTCAGCCCCAGCATTTT CASSLNPPQPQHF TRBV7-2 . . 13 TRBJ1-5
TGTGCCAGCAGTTACTCGAGGGGACAGGACAACTACGAGCAGTACTTC CASSYSRGQDNYEQYF TRBV6-5 TRBD1 . 16 TRBJ2-7
TGCGCCAGCAGCTTGGAGGCTAGCTCCTACAATGAGCAGTTCTTC CASSLEASSYNEQFF TRBV5-1 . . 15 TRBJ2-1
TGCAGCGTTCGGACAAACTCCTACGAGCAGTACTTC CSVRTNSYEQYF TRBV29-1 . . 12 TRBJ2-7
TGCAGCGCCGGGACAGGGGATAACTATGGCTACACCTTC CSAGTGDNYGYTF TRBV29-1 TRBD1 . 13 TRBJ1-2
TGTGCCAGCAGTGAGCCGAGACAGGGCTACAATGAGCAGTTCTTC CASSEPRQGYNEQFF TRBV6-1 TRBD1 . 15 TRBJ2-1
TGTGCCAGCAGCCAAGGACTAGCGGGAGGCAGTAAACTATACGAGCAGTACTTC CASSQGLAGGSKLYEQYF TRBV7-7 TRBD2 . 18 TRBJ2-7
TGTGCCAGCAGTTTACAGGTAGACAATGAGCAGTTCTTC CASSLQVDNEQFF TRBV28 . . 13 TRBJ2-1
TGCGCCAGCAGCTTGGATGGGAGGGATTATGGCTACACCTTC CASSLDGRDYGYTF TRBV5-1 . few 14 TRBJ1-2
TGTGCCAGTAGGGCCCCCACCGAGGACCAGCAGTACTTC CASRAPTEDQQYF TRBV19 . . 13 TRBJ2-7
TGTGCCAGCAGTGACGCCACCGGGACAGGGAAAAACATTCAGTACTTC CASSDATGTGKNIQYF TRBV6-1 TRBD1 . 16 TRBJ2-4
TGCGCCAGCAGCTTGGCCAGGTCAGAGCAGTACTTC CASSLARSEQYF TRBV5-1 . few 12 TRBJ2-7
TGTGCCAGCTCCCCGGGACAGGGAAACACCATATATTTT CASSPGQGNTIYF TRBV18 TRBD1 once 13 TRBJ1-3
TGTGCCAGCAGTGTACAAGGGGGCACTGAAGCTTTCTTT CASSVQGGTEAFF TRBV6-4 . . 13 TRBJ1-1
TGTGCCAGTAGTATTGGCAGGATCAATCAGCCCCAGCATTTT CASSIGRINQPQHF TRBV19 . . 14 TRBJ1-5
TGCGCCAGCAGCCAGGTTAGCGGGAGTCTTGGCATTCAGTACTTC CASSQVSGSLGIQYF TRBV4-1 TRBD2 . 15 TRBJ2-4
TGTGCCAGCAGCTTAGCCGCCGGACTAGCGCAAACCTACGAGCAGTACTTC CASSLAAGLAQTYEQYF TRBV7-2 TRBD2 . 17 TRBJ2-7
TGTGCCAGCAGCAGGGGACTAGCGGGTAGCTCCTACGAGCAGTACTTC CASSRGLAGSSYEQYF TRBV7-8 TRBD2 . 16 TRBJ2-7
TGTGCCAGCAGCCCTGCCTTCATTACTGAGCAGTTCTTC CASSPAFITEQFF TRBV7-9 . . 13 TRBJ2-1